Given below is one T cell receptor beta chain in context. The V end lost 5 bases, the J end lost 8 bases, and 13 bases lay between the germline ends. The CDR3 runs to 14 residues. CDR1 and CDR2 from the germline V gene are MGHDK and SYGVNS. These data belong to a study of blood T cell repertoires in COVID-19. Sequenced by immunoSEQ multiplex PCR; TCRdb stores in-frame clones only, minus some. The sample records some 180,000 clones, 70% to 85% being singletons. Enrollees, about 18 to 95 years old, lived in 25 or so US areas. The chain is built from TRBV25-1 and TRBJ1-6; tentatively, D is TRBD1 (5 bases). This receptor was taken from a woman aged 70-85 years in a cohort exposed to, infected with or recovered from COVID-19 (not recorded which). The sequencing input was PBMCs or T cells enriched from blood (not recorded which). The CDR3 region is CASSWGGEDSPLHF. The CDR3 nucleotides read TGTGCCAGCAGTTGGGGGGGGGAGGATTCACCCCTCCACTTT.